This T cell receptor beta chain was observed in a study of T cells after yellow fever vaccination. TCRdb independently ran MiXCR on the 5' RACE reads; one entry per CDR3 protein. The sample gives around 250,000 distinct CDR3 sequences, about 7.1% of which show up once; roughly 0.9% is in the top ten. This clonotype was picked up a small number of times. The V end was cut by 2 bases, the J end by 0 bases, with 9 bases between. Germline lookup yields CDR1 SGHKS and CDR2 YYEKEE (reference sequence). This CDR3 has 15 residues. This TCR came from a man aged 25-45 years who received the YFV17D yellow fever vaccine. The chain couples TRBV5-5 to TRBJ2-1; TRBD2 is a possible D gene (6 bases). The starting material was CD4+ T cells sorted from PBMCs, obtained 15 days after the yellow fever booster vaccination. CDR3 region: CASSFGEDSYNEQFF. The CDR3 DNA follows: TGTGCCAGCAGCTTCGGGGAGGACTCCTACAATGAGCAGTTCTTC.